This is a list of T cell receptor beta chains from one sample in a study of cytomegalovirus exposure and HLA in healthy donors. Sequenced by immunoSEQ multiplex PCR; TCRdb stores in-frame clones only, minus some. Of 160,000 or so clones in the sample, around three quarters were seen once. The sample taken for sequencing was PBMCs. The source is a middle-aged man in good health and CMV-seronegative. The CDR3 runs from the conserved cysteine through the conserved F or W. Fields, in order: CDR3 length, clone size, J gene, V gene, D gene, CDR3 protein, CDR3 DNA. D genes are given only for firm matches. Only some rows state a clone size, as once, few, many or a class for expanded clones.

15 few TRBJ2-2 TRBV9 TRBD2 CASRGTSGNTGELFF TGTGCCAGCAGGGGGACTAGCGGGAACACCGGGGAGCTGTTTTTT
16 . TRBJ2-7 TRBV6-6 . CASSYPPVQKAAEQYF TGTGCCAGCAGTTACCCCCCCGTTCAAAAAGCTGCCGAGCAGTACTTC
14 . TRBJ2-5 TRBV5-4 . CASSFSKRPETQYF TGTGCCAGCAGCTTCTCGAAGCGACCAGAGACCCAGTACTTC
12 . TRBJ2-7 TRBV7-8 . CASSLGLREQYF TGTGCCAGCAGCTTAGGACTGAGGGAGCAGTACTTC
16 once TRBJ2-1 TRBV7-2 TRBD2 CASSPLAGVGDNEQFF TGTGCCAGCAGCCCCTTAGCGGGAGTAGGCGACAATGAGCAGTTCTTC
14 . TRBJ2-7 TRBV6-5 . CASSYRESSYEQYF TGTGCCAGCAGTTACCGGGAGTCCTCCTACGAGCAGTACTTC
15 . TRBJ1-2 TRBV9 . CASSVDVGANYGYTF TGTGCCAGCAGCGTAGATGTCGGAGCTAACTATGGCTACACCTTC
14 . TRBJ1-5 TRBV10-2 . CASSEQGGNQPQHF TGCGCCAGCAGTGAACAGGGTGGCAATCAGCCCCAGCATTTT
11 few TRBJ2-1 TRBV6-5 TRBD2 CASTAGGEQFF TGTGCCAGCACCGCCGGGGGGGAGCAGTTCTTC
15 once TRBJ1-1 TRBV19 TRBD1 CASRLGTGVNTEAFF TGTGCCAGTAGGCTGGGGACAGGGGTGAACACTGAAGCTTTCTTT
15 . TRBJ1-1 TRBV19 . CASSNPTGWGTEDFF TGTGCCAGTAGTAACCCTACAGGGTGGGGCACTGAAGATTTCTTT
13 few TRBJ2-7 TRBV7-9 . CASSLAQSYEQYF TGTGCCAGCAGCTTAGCACAGTCCTACGAGCAGTACTTC
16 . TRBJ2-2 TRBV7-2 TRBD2 CASSRGRGGRNGELFF TGTGCCAGCAGCAGGGGTAGGGGCGGGAGAAACGGGGAGCTGTTTTTT
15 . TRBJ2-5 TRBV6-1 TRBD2 CASSEGLAGTETQYF TGTGCCAGCAGTGAGGGACTAGCGGGAACAGAGACCCAGTACTTC
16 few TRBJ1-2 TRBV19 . CASSIGTGSLHYGYTF TGTGCCAGTAGTATAGGTACAGGGTCCCTCCACTATGGCTACACCTTC
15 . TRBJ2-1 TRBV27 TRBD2 CASSLGTSGSGGQFF TGTGCCAGCAGTTTAGGGACTAGCGGGAGTGGCGGGCAGTTCTTC
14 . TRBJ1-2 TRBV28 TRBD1 CASRGMGTGNGYTF TGTGCCAGCAGGGGAATGGGGACAGGGAATGGCTACACCTTC
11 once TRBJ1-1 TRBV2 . CASSRDLGAFF TGTGCCAGCAGTCGGGATTTAGGAGCTTTCTTT
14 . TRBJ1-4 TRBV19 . CASSRDTANEKLFF TGTGCCAGTAGTAGGGACACCGCCAATGAAAAACTGTTTTTT
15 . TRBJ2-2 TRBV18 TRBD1 CASSSGTGNTGELFF TGTGCCAGCTCGTCCGGGACAGGGAACACCGGGGAGCTGTTTTTT
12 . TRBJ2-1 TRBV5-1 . CASSLANNEQFF TGCGCCAGCAGCTTAGCGAACAATGAGCAGTTCTTC
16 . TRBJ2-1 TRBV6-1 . CASSDEGTGPRGEQFF TGTGCCAGCAGTGACGAGGGCACAGGGCCCCGTGGTGAGCAGTTCTTC
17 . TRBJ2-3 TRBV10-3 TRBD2 CAISEGRLAGGADTQYF TGTGCCATCAGTGAAGGTCGACTAGCGGGAGGAGCAGATACGCAGTATTTT
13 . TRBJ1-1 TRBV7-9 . CASSSNDRTEAFF TGTGCCAGCAGCTCCAACGACAGGACCGAAGCTTTCTTT
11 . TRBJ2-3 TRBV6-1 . CASSVTDTQYF TGTGCCAGCAGCGTTACAGATACGCAGTATTTT
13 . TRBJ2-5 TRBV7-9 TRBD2 CASRGGDAETQYF TGTGCCAGCAGGGGGGGGGATGCAGAGACCCAGTACTTC
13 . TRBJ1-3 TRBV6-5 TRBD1 CASRRTGGPTIYF TGTGCCAGCAGGCGGACAGGGGGACCTACCATATATTTT
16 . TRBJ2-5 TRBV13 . CASSLLQGGDEETQYF TGTGCCAGCAGCTTACTCCAGGGGGGCGACGAGGAGACCCAGTACTTC
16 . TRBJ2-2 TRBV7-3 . CASSSLGRSAGGELFF TGTGCCAGCAGCTCCCTGGGAAGGTCCGCAGGGGGGGAGCTGTTTTTT
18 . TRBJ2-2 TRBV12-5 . CASGLRDTTTSDTGELFF TGTGCCAGTGGTTTGAGGGACACCACAACCTCCGACACCGGGGAGCTGTTTTTT
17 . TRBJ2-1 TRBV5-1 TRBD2 CASSPGTSGRDYNEQFF TGCGCCAGCAGCCCCGGGACTAGCGGGAGGGATTACAATGAGCAGTTCTTC
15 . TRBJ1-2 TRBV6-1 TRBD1 CASSDGTAANYGYTF TGTGCCAGCAGTGACGGGACAGCAGCTAACTATGGCTACACCTTC
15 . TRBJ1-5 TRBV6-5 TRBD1 CASSYTAGGNQPQHF TGTGCCAGCAGTTACACCGCAGGGGGGAATCAGCCCCAGCATTTT
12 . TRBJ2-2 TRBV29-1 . CSVDGGTGELFF TGCAGCGTTGACGGGGGAACCGGGGAGCTGTTTTTT
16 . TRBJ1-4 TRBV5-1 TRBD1 CASSNSQGALNEKLFF TGCGCCAGCAGCAATTCCCAGGGGGCCTTAAATGAAAAACTGTTTTTT
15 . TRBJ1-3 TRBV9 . CASSVGGRTGNTIYF TGTGCCAGCAGCGTAGGCGGGAGAACTGGAAACACCATATATTTT
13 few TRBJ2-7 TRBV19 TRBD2 CATRGGSMVEQYF TGTGCCACCCGCGGGGGTTCAATGGTCGAGCAGTACTTC
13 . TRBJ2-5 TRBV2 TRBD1 CARMRGLGETQYF TGTGCCAGAATGAGGGGGCTCGGGGAGACCCAGTACTTC
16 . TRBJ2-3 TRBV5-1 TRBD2 CASSMGTSGGTDTQYF TGCGCCAGCAGCATGGGGACTAGCGGTGGCACAGATACGCAGTATTTT
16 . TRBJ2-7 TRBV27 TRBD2 CASSSPLAGIFYEQYF TGTGCCAGCAGTTCGCCACTAGCGGGTATCTTTTACGAGCAGTACTTC
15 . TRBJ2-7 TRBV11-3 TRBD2 CASSLGLAEDYEQYF TGTGCCAGCAGCTTAGGACTAGCGGAGGACTACGAGCAGTACTTC
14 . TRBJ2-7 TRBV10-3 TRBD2 CATSLAGEYSEQYF TGTGCCACCTCCCTAGCGGGAGAATACTCCGAGCAGTACTTC
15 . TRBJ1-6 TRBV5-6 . CASSLAGTSAMPLHF TGTGCCAGCAGCTTGGCCGGGACTTCCGCTATGCCCCTCCACTTT
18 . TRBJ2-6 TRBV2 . CASSDVPLRVTGANVLTF TGTGCCAGCAGTGATGTTCCTCTCAGGGTTACTGGGGCCAACGTCCTGACTTTC
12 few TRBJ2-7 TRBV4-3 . CASSQDLHEQYF TGCGCCAGCAGCCAAGACCTCCACGAGCAGTACTTC